What follows are 14 T cell receptor beta chains derived from one specimen sequenced in a study of shared clonotypes between healthy human individuals. TCRdb's table, derived via immunoSEQ multiplex PCR, lists solely in-frame clones and lacks some. The table has under 600,000 clones, roughly 98% seen once. It was CD45RO-negative cells, positively selected for CCR7, that made up naive CD8 cells, with terminally differentiated effector memory CD45RA+ cells excluded. Sequencing was performed on naive CD8+ T cells sorted from blood. These receptors originate from a man between 25 and 39 years old in good health.

This clone was found once. The J gene is TRBJ2-7, the V gene TRBV15; D possibly corresponds to TRBD2 (6 bases). The ends were cut back, 0 bases at V and 0 bases at J, with 9 bases in the middle. CDR3 size: 15 residues. CDR1 is LNHNV, CDR2 YYDKDF, per germline (reference sequence). CDR3 in amino acids: CATSRDAGPSYEQYF. CDR3 sequence (DNA): TGTGCCACCAGCAGAGATGCGGGGCCCTCCTACGAGCAGTACTTC.

J is TRBJ2-1 and V is TRBV9; no definite D call. CDR1 is SGDLS, CDR2 YYNGEE, per germline. The CDR3 runs to 18 residues. V lost 3 bases and J 0 bases, leaving 19 bases between the germline ends. DNA for the CDR3: TGTGCCAGCAGCGCCGCACCAGTTACCCTTAGCTCCTACAATGAGCAGTTCTTC. Residues: CASSAAPVTLSSYNEQFF. The whole variable domain, remainder taken from reference TRBV9 and TRBJ2-1, is DSGVTQTPKHLITATGQRVTLRCSPRSGDLSVYWYQQSLDQGLQFLIQYYNGEERAKGNILERFSAQQFPDLHSELNLSSLELGDSALYFCASSAAPVTLSSYNEQFFGPGTRLTVL.

The J gene is TRBJ1-1, the V gene TRBV10-3; TRBD1 is a possible D gene (5 bases). The ends were cut back, 8 bases at V and 1 base at J, with 14 bases in the middle. CDR3 length: 14 amino acids. From germline, CDR1 is ENHRY and CDR2 SYGVKD. The CDR3 region has the DNA TGTGCCATCGGGGAGGGGCAGAGGAACACTGAAGCTTTCTTT. Encoded protein: CAIGEGQRNTEAFF.

This clone was seen just once. The V and J genes are TRBV9 and TRBJ2-1; D is undetermined. V gave up 0 bases and J gave up 5 bases, with 9 bases separating them. The CDR3 runs to 14 residues. Germline lookup yields CDR1 SGDLS and CDR2 YYNGEE. The CDR3: CASSVEMADNEQFF. The CDR3 nucleotides read TGTGCCAGCAGCGTAGAAATGGCTGACAATGAGCAGTTCTTC.

CDR3 DNA sequence: TGTGCCTGGAGGAACATGTGGCTAGCGGATAAGGGAGGAAGAGTGAATGAGCAGTTCTTC. Protein: CAWRNMWLADKGGRVNEQFF. This rearrangement joins TRBV30 to TRBJ2-1, with 7 bases matching TRBD2. The ends lost 3 bases at V and 7 bases at J; junction bases unmatched: 27. Germline CDR1 reads GTSNPN; CDR2 reads SVGIG (reference sequence). The CDR3 is made up of 20 amino acids.

Notes on this clone: Other DNA sequences of this sample code for an identical CDR3. The chain joins TRBV7-6 to TRBJ2-3; D gene ambiguous. The V gene's germline CDR1 is SGHVS and CDR2 FNYEAQ. The CDR3 loop spans 13 amino acids. V lost 5 bases to trimming and J lost 2 bases, with 8 bases between them. This CDR3 reads CASSLANTDTQYF. In DNA, the CDR3 is TGTGCCAGCAGCCTCGCGAACACAGATACGCAGTATTTT.

J is TRBJ1-5 and V is TRBV7-9, with TRBD1 matching over 8 bases. V was pared by 5 bases and J by 5 bases, with 11 bases of the junction left unmatched. Germline loops: CDR1 SEHNR, CDR2 FQNEAQ (reference sequence). CDR3 length: 16 residues. The CDR3 is CASSNRQGFLDQPQHF. Written as DNA, the CDR3 is TGTGCCAGCAGCAATAGACAGGGGTTCCTAGATCAGCCCCAGCATTTT.

The V gene is TRBV30, the J gene TRBJ2-7; 12 nucleotides line up with TRBD2. The CDR3 contains 16 residues. From germline, CDR1 is GTSNPN and CDR2 SVGIG (reference sequence). V trimming: 0 bases; J trimming: 6 bases; junction bases outside the gene matches: 9. In DNA form, the CDR3 reads TGTGCCTGGAGTGTACTAAGACTAGCGGGAGACTGCGAGCAGTACTTC. This gives the protein CAWSVLRLAGDCEQYF.

The CDR3 region is CSVVLASVTGELFF. DNA for the CDR3: TGCAGCGTTGTCTTGGCTAGCGTCACCGGGGAGCTGTTTTTT. The J gene is TRBJ2-2, the V gene TRBV29-1, with D maybe TRBD2 (6 bases). With 4 bases removed from V and 4 bases from J, the gap between germline ends came to 13 bases. The CDR3 has 14 residues. Per the germline V gene, CDR1 is SQVTM and CDR2 is ANQGSEA.

The V and J genes are TRBV27 and TRBJ2-6; D unresolved. CDR1 MNHEY and CDR2 SMNVEV come from the germline V gene (reference sequence). Trimming took off 4 bases at V and 2 bases at J, with 12 bases between the two ends. The CDR3 is 16 residues long. The CDR3 region is CASSSGRTAGANVLTF. DNA for the CDR3: TGTGCCAGCAGTTCTGGACGGACCGCTGGGGCCAACGTCCTGACTTTC.

This chain joins TRBV7-9 and TRBJ1-1; D remains unclear. The germline CDR1 and CDR2 sequences are SEHNR and FQNEAQ (reference sequence). The CDR3 length is 12 residues. Trimming removed 5 bases at V and 10 bases at J, with 14 bases between. The CDR3 coding sequence is TGTGCCAGCAGCCTTGGAGCTTCGGGAGCTTTCTTT. Its protein is CASSLGASGAFF.

The chain employs TRBV4-1 and TRBJ2-1; D possibly corresponds to TRBD1 (5 bases). Between the trimmed V and J ends, which lost 3 bases and 3 bases, there was a span of 9 bases. Germline values: CDR1 MGHRA, CDR2 YSYEKL. The CDR3 length is 14 residues. In DNA form, the CDR3 reads TGCGCCAGCAGCCAGTATGACAGCTACAATGAGCAGTTCTTC. This gives the protein CASSQYDSYNEQFF.

The V and J genes are TRBV2 and TRBJ1-1, with 7 bases lining up with TRBD1. J was trimmed by 3 bases and V by 8 bases; bases with no gene match: 6. Germline CDR1 SNHLY, CDR2 FYNNEI. The CDR3 sequence is 13 residues long. The CDR3 region has the DNA TGTGCCAGCGAAACAGGGGTGGACACTGAAGCTTTCTTT. It yields the protein CASETGVDTEAFF. The complete variable domain, with remaining parts taken from reference TRBV2 and TRBJ1-1, reads EPEVTQTPSHQVTQMGQEVILRCVPISNHLYFYWYRQILGQKVEFLVSFYNNEISEKSEIFDDQFSVERPDGSNFTLKIRSTKLEDSAMYFCASETGVDTEAFFGQGTRLTVV.

The chain recombines TRBV4-1 with TRBJ2-7, with TRBD1 matching over 7 bases. This CDR3 contains 16 residues. V gave up 1 base and J gave up 2 bases; unmatched junction bases: 8. The germline gives CDR1 MGHRA, CDR2 YSYEKL. DNA of the CDR3: TGCGCCAGCAGCCAAGCCGATGTCAGGGGGACCTACGAGCAGTACTTC. Translating it yields CASSQADVRGTYEQYF.